These T cell receptor beta chains were read from a single sample in a study of blood T cell repertoires in COVID-19. Profiled with immunoSEQ multiplex PCR; TCRdb holds only in-frame clones, not every one. Of 150,000 to 200,000 clones in the sample, about 83% are singletons; the top ten hold approximately 12%. Sequencing used peripheral blood. These receptors were obtained from a woman in her sixties or seventies with COVID-19, enrolled during active disease. CDR3s include the opening cysteine and the closing phenylalanine or tryptophan. A D gene is named only where the DNA matches it firmly. Clone size is stated in some rows and not others, as once, few, many or a class when expanded.

D gene	J gene	clone size	V gene	CDR3 DNA	CDR3 protein
.	TRBJ2-7	.	TRBV3-1/TRBV3-2	TGTGCCAGCAGCCACAGGGGCGGGAGTGTACACGAGCAGTACTTC	CASSHRGGSVHEQYF
.	TRBJ1-6	.	TRBV5-1	TGCGCCAGCAGCTTAAGACAGGACGGTAATTCACCCCTCCACTTT	CASSLRQDGNSPLHF
TRBD2	TRBJ2-1	.	TRBV19	TGTGCCAGTAGAAAAGCGGGAGGGGGGAATGAGCAGTTCTTC	CASRKAGGGNEQFF
.	TRBJ1-5	.	TRBV27	TGTGCCAGCAGGCGATCGGGGGGCAATCAGCCCCAGCATTTT	CASRRSGGNQPQHF
.	TRBJ1-5	.	TRBV30	TGTGCCTGGAGTGGGGGCAGGGCACATCAGCCCCAGCATTTT	CAWSGGRAHQPQHF
.	TRBJ2-1	.	TRBV28	TGTGCCAGCACCCCACCGGGTCTCAATGAGCAGTTCTTC	CASTPPGLNEQFF
TRBD2	TRBJ2-5	.	TRBV10-3	TGTGCCATCAGTGACGGGAGGGCCCCAGAGACCCAGTACTTC	CAISDGRAPETQYF
.	TRBJ2-7	.	TRBV4-1	TGCGCCAGCAGCCAAATGAGTTGGTCCGAGCAGTACTTC	CASSQMSWSEQYF
.	TRBJ1-1	.	TRBV6-2/TRBV6-3	TGTGCCAGCAGTTACTCGGTCGGGGGGAGTACTGAAGCTTTCTTT	CASSYSVGGSTEAFF
.	TRBJ2-2	.	TRBV11-3	TGTGCCAGCAGCCCCGGGATAGCGTCCGGGGAGCTGTTTTTT	CASSPGIASGELFF
.	TRBJ2-7	.	TRBV4-2	TGTGCCAGCAGCCAGGACTTAGGGACATCTTACTACGAGCAGTACTTC	CASSQDLGTSYYEQYF
.	TRBJ1-1	.	TRBV9	TGTGCCAGCAGCCAGACTGGGAACACTGAAGCTTTCTTT	CASSQTGNTEAFF
TRBD1	TRBJ2-1	.	TRBV7-2	TGTGCCAGCAGCCCCACCCGGACAGGGGCTGACAATGAGCAGTTCTTC	CASSPTRTGADNEQFF
TRBD2	TRBJ2-1	.	TRBV12-5	TGTGCTAGTGGTCGTAGCGGGAGCTCCTACAATGAGCAGTTCTTC	CASGRSGSSYNEQFF
TRBD1	TRBJ2-2	.	TRBV5-1	TGCGCCAGCAGCTTATTGGGACAGTTCACCGGGGAGCTGTTTTTT	CASSLLGQFTGELFF
.	TRBJ1-1	few	TRBV7-2	TGTGCCAGCAGCTTTGGGGGCGGAGAAACTGAAGCTTTCTTT	CASSFGGGETEAFF
.	TRBJ2-7	.	TRBV29-1	TGCAGCGTTCGAGGACAGACCTACGAGCAGTACTTC	CSVRGQTYEQYF
TRBD1	TRBJ2-7	.	TRBV6-5	TGTGCCAGCAGTCGACTTGGGACAGATAATCACGAGCAGTACTTC	CASSRLGTDNHEQYF
TRBD1	TRBJ1-2	.	TRBV6-6	TGTGCCAGCAGTTGGACAGGGGGCTATGGCTACACCTTC	CASSWTGGYGYTF
.	TRBJ2-1	once	TRBV5-4	TGTGCCAGCACCCCACAGAAAAGCTCCTACAATGAGCAGTTCTTC	CASTPQKSSYNEQFF
TRBD1	TRBJ2-2	.	TRBV5-6	TGTGCCAGCCGACGCCTCGGACAGGGGAGGGGCGGGGAGCTGTTTTTT	CASRRLGQGRGGELFF
.	TRBJ1-1	.	TRBV28	TGTGCCAGCAGTTTCGACGGGGTATCGCACACTGAAGCTTTCTTT	CASSFDGVSHTEAFF
TRBD2	TRBJ2-7	once	TRBV19	TGTGCCAGTAGTATCCGACTAGCGGGATCCGTTGTCGCCGAGCAGTACTTC	CASSIRLAGSVVAEQYF
TRBD1	TRBJ1-6	.	TRBV6-6	TGTGCCAGCAGGGGACAGACTAATAATTCACCCCTCCACTTT	CASRGQTNNSPLHF
.	TRBJ2-3	.	TRBV6-6	TGTGCCAGCAGTTACGGGCAGAACACAGATACGCAGTATTTT	CASSYGQNTDTQYF
TRBD1	TRBJ2-1	.	TRBV28	TGTGCCAGCAGTCAGGGGGATGAGTCCTACAATGAGCAGTTCTTC	CASSQGDESYNEQFF
TRBD2	TRBJ2-1	.	TRBV11-2	TGTGCCAGCAGCACATTAGCGGGAGGTACAAATGAGCAGTTCTTC	CASSTLAGGTNEQFF
TRBD2	TRBJ2-7	.	TRBV10-3	TGTGCCATCAAGGCGGGAGAGGGACCCTACGAGCAGTACTTC	CAIKAGEGPYEQYF
TRBD1	TRBJ1-1	.	TRBV7-8	TGTGCCAGCAGCCTCCGGGACAGGGGAGCAAACACTGAAGCTTTCTTT	CASSLRDRGANTEAFF
.	TRBJ2-7	.	TRBV14	TGTGCCAGCAGCCTCCACAACTACGAGCAGTACTTC	CASSLHNYEQYF
TRBD1	TRBJ1-2	.	TRBV28	TGTGCCGGAAAAAAAGGGGGCTCTTATGGCTACACCTTC	CAGKKGGSYGYTF
TRBD2	TRBJ2-3	.	TRBV4-1	TGCGCCAGCAGCTCGCAAGGGGCGCAGGCGGGAGGTAGGGCAGATACGCAGTATTTT	CASSSQGAQAGGRADTQYF
TRBD1	TRBJ2-7	few	TRBV2	TGTGCCAGCAGTCCATTCGGACAGGCCTCCTACGAGCAGTACTTC	CASSPFGQASYEQYF
TRBD1	TRBJ1-2	.	TRBV18	TGTGCCAGCTCACCAGGGGCAGGGGGCGGCTACACCTTC	CASSPGAGGGYTF
TRBD1	TRBJ2-5	.	TRBV7-2	TGTGCCAGCAGCTACAGGGACAGATACCGGGAGACCCAGTACTTC	CASSYRDRYRETQYF
TRBD2	TRBJ2-3	.	TRBV5-4	TGTGCCAGCAGGCCCCCTGGGGCGGGAGGAGCTACGCAGTATTTT	CASRPPGAGGATQYF
.	TRBJ1-6	few	TRBV11-3	TGTGCCAGCAGCTTAGGAGGGTGGAATTCACCCCTCCACTTT	CASSLGGWNSPLHF
.	TRBJ1-3	.	TRBV4-1	TGCGCCAGCAGCCAAGACCGCCAGGGCACCTCTGGAAACACCATATATTTT	CASSQDRQGTSGNTIYF
.	TRBJ2-7	.	TRBV11-2	TGTGCCAGCAGCTCGCCGGGACACACCTACGAGCAGTACTTC	CASSSPGHTYEQYF
TRBD1	TRBJ1-1	once	TRBV19	TGTGCCAGTAGGGACAGGGCGGGATTGAACACTGAAGCTTTCTTT	CASRDRAGLNTEAFF
.	TRBJ1-5	.	TRBV10-3	TGTGCCATACAGGGAATTCGCAATCAGCCCCAGCATTTT	CAIQGIRNQPQHF
.	TRBJ2-5	few	TRBV11-3	TGTGCCAGCAGCCCTTCAGCGGTCCAAGAGACCCAGTACTTC	CASSPSAVQETQYF
.	TRBJ2-5	.	TRBV5-1	TGCGCCAGCAGCAATCCCGGAGGGGGGGGTCAGACCCAGTACTTC	CASSNPGGGGQTQYF
TRBD2	TRBJ2-3	.	TRBV19	TGTGCCAGTAGTATATCAGGACTAGCGGTAGATACGCAGTATTTT	CASSISGLAVDTQYF
.	TRBJ1-5	.	TRBV7-9	TGTGCCAGCAGCCGGTATTCCGGGGGGCGTTATAGCAATCAGCCCCAGCATTTT	CASSRYSGGRYSNQPQHF
TRBD1	TRBJ1-1	.	TRBV7-9	TGTGCCAGCAGCTTTGGGACAGGGGCGAACACTGAAGCTTTCTTT	CASSFGTGANTEAFF